This T cell receptor (beta chain) emerged from a study of cytomegalovirus exposure and HLA in healthy donors. Study observations and caveats: Among TCR beta chains, those listed as cytomegalovirus-associated numbered approximately 150. There were reportedly fewer N-insertions in an Asian-associated ancestry cluster than the approximately 670-donor mean, in a later analysis.

On this clone itself: Its antigen is unknown.

13 Jbeta primers and 60 Vbeta primers were used for the PCR. In the study's own analysis: Later work found approximately 87 million unique TCR beta chains, with 10 million to 14 million shared. The protocol was immunoSEQ multiplex PCR, while the TCRdb copy is restricted to in-frame clones and leaves out a portion. From that table come the V and J calls and clone size; the DNA was used to work out D and trimming. Here the sample spans 70,000 or so clones, more than 75% being singletons. V was pared by 6 bases and J by 4 bases, with 8 bases of the junction left unmatched. Germline values: CDR1 MNHNY, CDR2 SVGAGI (reference sequence). There are 15 residues in the CDR3.

This chain links TRBV6-6 with TRBJ2-7; TRBD1 agrees at 11 bases. The material sequenced was PBMCs. The sequence was obtained from a man aged 18-30 years in good health and CMV-seronegative. CDR3 amino acids: CASRGGGQGVYEQYF. The CDR3 DNA follows: TGTGCCAGCAGAGGGGGGGGACAGGGGGTTTACGAGCAGTACTTC.